One and the same sample provided the 9 T cell receptor beta chains below, sequenced in a study of CD8+ T cells in alopecia areata. RNA extraction and reverse transcription yielded cDNA as sequencing template. Here immunoSEQ multiplex PCR was the method, and the copy in TCRdb shows in-frame clones only, minus some. The sample holds about 130,000 clones, about 60% seen once. This specimen consisted of CD4+ T cells sorted from blood, obtained at week 0. The receptors shown here come from a human donor with alopecia areata.

This clone has just a few counts. The chain has TRBV7-2 and TRBJ2-7; TRBD2 matches 8 bases. Germline lookup yields CDR1 SGHTA and CDR2 FQGNSA. The CDR3 extends over 15 amino acids. V gave up 1 base and J gave up 2 bases; unmatched junction bases: 4. As DNA, the CDR3 is TGTGCCAGCAGCTTAGTGCGGGGGGCCACCTACGAGCAGTACTTC. This codes for CASSLVRGATYEQYF.

This clone has only one observation. The J gene is TRBJ2-4, the V gene TRBV4-3, with 11 bases matching TRBD2. The length of the CDR3 is 17 residues. Germline V gene lookup returns CDR1 LGHNA and CDR2 YSLEER. V was clipped by 1 base and J by 1 base; unmatched bases: 3. DNA of the CDR3: TGCGCCAGCAGCCAAGGGAGACTAGCGGGGGCCAAAAACATTCAGTACTTC. Its protein product is CASSQGRLAGAKNIQYF.

This clone was seen only a few times. The V gene is TRBV5-4, the J gene TRBJ1-1; tentatively, D is TRBD1 (5 bases). The germline gives CDR1 SGHNT, CDR2 YYREEE (reference sequence). This CDR3 spans 14 amino acids. Trimming shortened V by 1 base and J by 3 bases, and 10 bases separated the two germline ends. The CDR3 loop reads CASSLIGGDTEAFF. In DNA, the CDR3 is TGTGCCAGCAGCTTGATTGGGGGTGACACTGAAGCTTTCTTT.

The CDR3 DNA follows: TGTGCCAGCAGCTTAATATACCGTAACACCGGGGAGCTGTTTTTT. It yields the protein CASSLIYRNTGELFF. This chain links TRBV7-9 with TRBJ2-2; D is unresolved. The CDR3 length is 15 residues. Trimming took off 2 bases at V and 2 bases at J, with 9 bases between the two ends. The germline CDR1 and CDR2 sequences are SEHNR and FQNEAQ (reference sequence).

In its sample, this clone was seen a few times. The chain combines TRBV29-1 with TRBJ1-1, with a weak D call TRBD1 (5 bases). In germline, CDR1 is SQVTM, CDR2 ANQGSEA. The CDR3 runs 13 residues. V was pared by 4 bases and J by 11 bases, with 20 bases between. The CDR3: CSVVGKSTGGAFF. CDR3 nucleotides: TGCAGCGTTGTGGGGAAATCAACTGGGGGTGCTTTCTTT.

The V and J genes are TRBV10-3 and TRBJ2-5, with D tentatively TRBD1 (5 bases). V lost 2 bases and J lost 0, with 7 bases in between. Germline CDR1 and CDR2: ENHRY and SYGVKD. CDR3 size: 14 residues. In nucleotides, the CDR3 is TGTGCCATCAGTGAGACCAGGGACCAAGAGACCCAGTACTTC. Protein: CAISETRDQETQYF.

The chain couples TRBV29-1 to TRBJ2-7, with D unclear. The CDR3 is 12 residues long. V was pared by 0 bases and J by 3 bases, with 6 bases between. Germline V gene sequence: CDR1 SQVTM, CDR2 ANQGSEA. CDR3 protein: CSVEEGNYEQYF. The CDR3 DNA follows: TGCAGCGTTGAAGAGGGAAACTACGAGCAGTACTTC.

The CDR3 bases are TGTGCCAGCAGTGAAGATCTTAGCGGGGCGGAGTACTTC. This gives the protein CASSEDLSGAEYF. V is TRBV2 and J is TRBJ2-5, with 8 positions matching TRBD2. V lost 1 base and J lost 12; bases outside the gene matches: 7. Germline V lookup: CDR1 SNHLY, CDR2 FYNNEI. CDR3 length: 13 residues.

The chain carries TRBV4-1 and TRBJ1-1; TRBD1 might be the D (6 bases). The V end lost 6 bases, the J end lost 3 bases, and 14 bases lay between the germline ends. The CDR3 consists of 14 residues. Germline CDR1 reads MGHRA; CDR2 reads YSYEKL. The DNA for the CDR3 is TGCGCCAGCAGTCGTTATTCAGGGGACACTGAAGCTTTCTTT. It codes for CASSRYSGDTEAFF.